These 22 T cell receptor beta chains were all obtained from the same sample, sequenced in a study of CD8 T cells in Susac syndrome. RNA amounts of about 0.45 to 1 ug underwent reverse transcription with random hexamers. TCRdb reprocessed the immunoSEQ multiplex PCR reads with MiXCR, giving one entry per CDR3 protein. The sample records about 300,000 distinct CDR3 sequences, approximately 90% being singletons. Specimen: CD8+ T cells from PBMCs. These receptors came from a human donor with multiple sclerosis.

This clonotype has only a few counts. The chain recombines TRBV11-2 with TRBJ2-1; 9 nucleotides align to TRBD2. V shed 2 bases and J 5 bases; nucleotides not matched to a gene: 7. Germline V CDR1 and CDR2: SGHAT, FQNNGV. This CDR3 is built from 16 residues. The chain's CDR3 is CASSLTQREANNEQFF. CDR3 DNA sequence: TGTGCCAGCAGCTTAACACAGCGGGAGGCGAACAATGAGCAGTTCTTC.

V usage is TRBV7-8 and J usage is TRBJ2-4; D tentatively fits TRBD1 or TRBD2 (5 bases each). The germline gives CDR1 SGHVS, CDR2 FQNEAQ. Trimming removed 5 bases at V and 6 bases at J, with 8 bases between. The CDR3 is 12 amino acids. CDR3 nucleotide sequence: TGTGCCAGCAGCAGTGGGGGAAACATTCAGTACTTC. Translated: CASSSGGNIQYF.

CDR3 nucleotides: TGTGCCAGCAGCACATGGGGATTTTGGGGCAAAAACATTCAGTACTTC. The encoded protein is CASSTWGFWGKNIQYF. This chain connects TRBV9 to TRBJ2-4, with no clear D. CDR3 length: 16 amino acids. Per the germline V gene, CDR1 is SGDLS and CDR2 is YYNGEE. V was shortened by 4 bases and J by 3 bases, with 17 bases between the two germline ends.

This chain uses TRBV5-4 with TRBJ2-7; D may be TRBD1 (6 bases). The CDR3 spans 14 residues. Trimming removed 5 bases at V and 0 bases at J, with 12 bases between. Germline CDR1 reads SGHNT; CDR2 reads YYREEE (reference sequence). CDR3 in DNA: TGTGCCAGCAGTCAAACAGGGTTCTCCTACGAGCAGTACTTC. This sequence encodes CASSQTGFSYEQYF.

The rearrangement joins TRBV29-1 to TRBJ2-3; D perhaps matches TRBD2 (5 bases). This CDR3 region has 13 residues. The ends were cut back, 5 bases at V and 1 base at J, with 10 bases in the middle. Germline CDR1 is SQVTM and CDR2 is ANQGSEA. The CDR3 nucleotides read TGCAGCGTTTCTAGCCGCGGCACAGATACGCAGTATTTT. Its protein product is CSVSSRGTDTQYF.

The rearrangement joins TRBV20-1 to TRBJ1-2; no definite D call. The CDR3 consists of 10 residues. The germline CDR1 and CDR2 sequences are DFQATT and SNEGSKA (reference sequence). V shed 8 bases and J shed 4 bases, with 8 bases lying between them. The chain's CDR3 is CSPHGYGYTF. The CDR3 region has the DNA TGCAGTCCGCATGGCTATGGCTACACCTTC.

The gene calls are TRBV5-1 and TRBJ2-7; 13 bases fit TRBD2. The V and J ends lost 4 bases and 5 bases, in that order; junction bases with no gene match: 3. This CDR3 comprises 14 residues. Germline V lookup: CDR1 SGHRS, CDR2 YFSETQ. CDR3 region: CASSNGLAGDEQYF. In nucleotides, the CDR3 is TGCGCCAGCAGCAACGGACTAGCGGGGGACGAGCAGTACTTC.

CDR3 protein: CASTLGALGYTF. The CDR3 DNA reads as TGTGCCAGCACCCTGGGTGCCCTTGGCTACACCTTC. The rearrangement links TRBV12-3 or TRBV12-4 to TRBJ1-2; no clear D. The germline V and J ends were trimmed by 7 bases and 7 bases, with 13 bases remaining between them. This CDR3 contains 12 residues.

This chain joins TRBV7-8 and TRBJ2-3, with 11 positions matching TRBD1. The J segment lost 6 bases and the V segment lost 5 bases, leaving 10 bases of the junction unmatched. The CDR3 totals 16 residues. CDR1 is SGHVS and CDR2 is FQNEAQ in the germline V gene. CDR3 bases: TGTGCCAGCAGCGTAATCGGGACAGGGGGGACTGATACGCAGTATTTT. Amino acid sequence: CASSVIGTGGTDTQYF. Looking up the rest from reference TRBV7-8 and TRBJ2-3 gives the full variable domain: GAGVSQSPRYKVAKRGQDVALRCDPISGHVSLFWYQQALGQGPEFLTYFQNEAQLDKSGLPSDRFFAERPEGSVSTLKIQRTQQEDSAVYLCASSVIGTGGTDTQYFGPGTRLTVL.

The chain is built from TRBV11-3 and TRBJ2-1; 11 bases match TRBD2. Trimming removed 5 bases from V and 6 bases from J; junction bases left unmatched: 15. The CDR3 has 18 residues. Germline V lookup: CDR1 SGHNT, CDR2 YENEEA. The CDR3 DNA is TGTGCCAGCAGCCCCCGTCGAGACCGACTAGCGGGGCCCAATGAGCAGTTCTTC. The encoded protein is CASSPRRDRLAGPNEQFF.

The rearrangement uses TRBV4-2 and TRBJ2-7, with 10 positions matching TRBD1. V gave up 2 bases and J gave up 6 bases; unmatched junction bases: 10. This CDR3 region has 16 residues. Per the germline V gene, CDR1 is LGHNA and CDR2 is YNFKEQ. The CDR3 protein is CASSQSPGTGEVEQYF. DNA for the CDR3: TGTGCCAGCAGCCAATCTCCCGGGACAGGGGAGGTCGAGCAGTACTTC.

The V call is TRBV19, the J call TRBJ2-7, with a possible D match to TRBD2 (6 bases). V was cut by 1 base and J by 3 bases, with 13 bases left in between. The CDR3 length is 15 residues. Germline values: CDR1 LNHDA, CDR2 SQIVND (reference sequence). The CDR3 DNA is TGTGCCAGTAGTATAGGTGGTAGCGGAGACTACGAGCAGTACTTC. Protein sequence: CASSIGGSGDYEQYF.

The chain employs TRBV11-3 and TRBJ2-3, with D perhaps TRBD1 (6 bases). CDR1 is SGHNT and CDR2 is YENEEA in the germline V gene. The CDR3 is 15 residues long. Trimming took off 2 bases at V and 0 bases at J, with 9 bases between the two ends. CDR3: CASSLRQGSTDTQYF. The DNA of the CDR3 is TGTGCCAGCAGCTTACGCCAGGGGAGCACAGATACGCAGTATTTT.

The V gene is TRBV4-3, the J gene TRBJ2-2; the D gene is possibly TRBD2 (6 bases). Trimming cost V 3 bases and J 5 bases, with 13 bases left between them. The CDR3 length is 15 residues. Germline lookup yields CDR1 LGHNA and CDR2 YSLEER. The chain's CDR3 is CASSQTPGTTGELFF. In DNA form, the CDR3 reads TGCGCCAGCAGCCAGACTCCAGGGACTACCGGGGAGCTGTTTTTT.

V is TRBV30 and J is TRBJ1-5, with D uncertain. The V end lost 0 bases, the J end lost 0 bases, and 3 bases lay between the germline ends. This CDR3 spans 13 amino acids. Germline V gene sequence: CDR1 GTSNPN, CDR2 SVGIG (reference sequence). The CDR3 sequence: CAWSVDSNQPQHF. The CDR3 coding sequence is TGTGCCTGGAGTGTTGATAGCAATCAGCCCCAGCATTTT. The whole variable domain, remainder taken from reference TRBV30 and TRBJ1-5, is SQTIHQWPATLVQPVGSPLSLECTVEGTSNPNLYWYRQAAGRGLQLLFYSVGIGQISSEVPQNLSASRPQDRQFILSSKKLLLSDSGFYLCAWSVDSNQPQHFGDGTRLSIL.

The CDR3 loop reads CASSYYPGQGKDEQYF. The CDR3 region has the DNA TGTGCCAGCAGTTATTACCCGGGACAGGGAAAAGACGAGCAGTACTTC. The chain uses TRBV27 and TRBJ2-7, with 9 positions matching TRBD1. The CDR3 runs to 16 residues. Germline V gene lookup returns CDR1 MNHEY and CDR2 SMNVEV (reference sequence). Losses at the gene ends were 4 bases for V and 5 bases for J; bases not matched to a gene: 12.

The chain is built from TRBV4-1 and TRBJ2-3; D uncertain. The CDR3 contains 16 residues. V dropped 6 bases and J dropped 0 bases, with 16 bases sitting between them. Germline lookup yields CDR1 MGHRA and CDR2 YSYEKL. CDR3 amino acids: CASSTSGRTSTDTQYF. In DNA, the CDR3 is TGCGCCAGCAGTACCAGTGGAAGAACAAGCACAGATACGCAGTATTTT.

The rearrangement joins TRBV28 to TRBJ2-1, with 7 bases fitting TRBD2. CDR3 length equals 14 residues. After removal of 6 bases from V and 5 bases from J, the junction contained 7 bases not matched to a gene. Germline CDR1 is MDHEN and CDR2 is SYDVKM. CDR3 sequence: CASSRGGSDNEQFF. The CDR3 coding sequence is TGTGCCAGCAGCCGGGGCGGGAGCGACAATGAGCAGTTCTTC.

The gene calls are TRBV19 and TRBJ2-1; 11 bases fit TRBD2. This CDR3 comprises 16 residues. Germline V CDR1 and CDR2: LNHDA, SQIVND (reference sequence). Unmatched junction bases numbered 6, after V lost 4 bases and J lost 4 bases. In nucleotides, the CDR3 is TGTGCCAGTAGTACCGAGGGACTAGCGGAATACAATGAGCAGTTCTTC. Translated, it gives CASSTEGLAEYNEQFF.

This sequence joins TRBV9 and TRBJ1-1; TRBD1 might be the D (6 bases). Germline values: CDR1 SGDLS, CDR2 YYNGEE. This CDR3 spans 15 amino acids. Trimming stripped 4 bases from V and 3 bases from J, with 16 bases between. The CDR3 sequence: CASSPRQVSDTEAFF. Here the CDR3 DNA reads TGTGCCAGCAGCCCAAGACAGGTCAGTGACACTGAAGCTTTCTTT.

This chain uses TRBV4-3 with TRBJ2-1; 10 nucleotides match TRBD2. This CDR3 spans 16 amino acids. In germline, CDR1 is LGHNA, CDR2 YSLEER. V was pared by 0 bases and J by 3 bases, with 2 bases of the junction left unmatched. This CDR3 is CASSQESSGGYNEQFF. CDR3 in DNA: TGCGCCAGCAGCCAAGAGTCTAGCGGGGGCTACAATGAGCAGTTCTTC.

This chain joins TRBV11-3 and TRBJ1-1, with a weak D call TRBD1 (5 bases). CDR3 length equals 16 residues. Germline V gene sequence: CDR1 SGHNT, CDR2 YENEEA. V was shortened by 2 bases and J by 5 bases, with 18 bases between the two germline ends. As DNA, the CDR3 is TGTGCCAGCAGCTTATATTTCGGTGGGGAGGGGACTGAAGCTTTCTTT. Its translation: CASSLYFGGEGTEAFF.